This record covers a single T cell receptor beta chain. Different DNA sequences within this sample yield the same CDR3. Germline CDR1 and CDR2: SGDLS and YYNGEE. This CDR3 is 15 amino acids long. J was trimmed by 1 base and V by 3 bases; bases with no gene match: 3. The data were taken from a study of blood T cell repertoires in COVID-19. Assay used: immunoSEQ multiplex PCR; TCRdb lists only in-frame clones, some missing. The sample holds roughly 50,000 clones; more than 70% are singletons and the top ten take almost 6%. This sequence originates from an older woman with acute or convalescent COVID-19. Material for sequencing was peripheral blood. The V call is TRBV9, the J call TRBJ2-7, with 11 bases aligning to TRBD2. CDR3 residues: CASSAGTSGSYEQYF. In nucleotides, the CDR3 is TGTGCCAGCAGCGCCGGGACTAGCGGTTCCTACGAGCAGTACTTC. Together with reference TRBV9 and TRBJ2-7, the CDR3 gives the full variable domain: DSGVTQTPKHLITATGQRVTLRCSPRSGDLSVYWYQQSLDQGLQFLIQYYNGEERAKGNILERFSAQQFPDLHSELNLSSLELGDSALYFCASSAGTSGSYEQYFGPGTRLTVT.